The entry below gives a single T cell receptor beta chain sequence along with its context. No antigen is known for it. The sample is drawn from a study of graft-versus-host responses after intestinal transplantation. Regarding the study as a whole: The presence of high graft-versus-host to host-versus-graft clonal ratios in allografts characterized patients with graft-donor T cell macrochimerism.

Profiled with immunoSEQ multiplex PCR; TCRdb holds only in-frame clones, not every one. Found here are roughly 90,000 clones, about 91% of them singletons; the top ten hold approximately 0.33%. This sequence originates from a human donor who was the organ donor for an intestinal transplant. The material sequenced was unstimulated CD4+ T cells sorted from spleen or lymph node cells, taken before transplant.

The CDR3: CASSPGEKTQYF. Here the CDR3 DNA reads TGTGCCAGTAGCCCGGGGGAGAAGACCCAGTACTTC. J is TRBJ2-5 and V is TRBV19, with a weak D call TRBD2 (6 bases). V lost 6 bases and J 6 bases, leaving 11 bases between the germline ends. This CDR3 has 12 amino acids. Germline V gene sequence: CDR1 LNHDA, CDR2 SQIVND (reference sequence). Supplemented by reference TRBV19 and TRBJ2-5, the full variable domain reads DGGITQSPKYLFRKEGQNVTLSCEQNLNHDAMYWYRQDPGQGLRLIYYSQIVNDFQKGDIAEGYSVSREKKESFPLTVTSAQKNPTAFYLCASSPGEKTQYFGPGTRLLVL.